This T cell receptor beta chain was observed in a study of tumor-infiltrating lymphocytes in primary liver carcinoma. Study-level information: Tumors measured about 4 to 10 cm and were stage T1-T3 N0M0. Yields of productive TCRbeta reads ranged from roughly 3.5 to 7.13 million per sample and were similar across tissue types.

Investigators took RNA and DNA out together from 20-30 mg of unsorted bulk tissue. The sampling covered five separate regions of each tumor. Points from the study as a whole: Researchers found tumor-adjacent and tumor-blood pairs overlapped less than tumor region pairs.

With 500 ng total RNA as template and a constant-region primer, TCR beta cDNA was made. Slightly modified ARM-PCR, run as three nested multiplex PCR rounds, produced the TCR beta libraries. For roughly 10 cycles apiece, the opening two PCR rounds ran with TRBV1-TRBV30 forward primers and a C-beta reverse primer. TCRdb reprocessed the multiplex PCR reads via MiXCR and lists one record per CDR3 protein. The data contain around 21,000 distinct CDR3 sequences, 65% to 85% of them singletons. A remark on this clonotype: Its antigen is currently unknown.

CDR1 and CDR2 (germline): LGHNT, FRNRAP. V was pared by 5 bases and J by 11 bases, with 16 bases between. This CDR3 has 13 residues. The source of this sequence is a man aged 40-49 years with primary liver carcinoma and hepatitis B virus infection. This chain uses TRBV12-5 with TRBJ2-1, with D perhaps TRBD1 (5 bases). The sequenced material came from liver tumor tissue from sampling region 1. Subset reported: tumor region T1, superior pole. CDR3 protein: CASGPETVDKQFF. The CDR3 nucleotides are TGTGCTAGTGGTCCCGAGACAGTGGATAAGCAGTTCTTC. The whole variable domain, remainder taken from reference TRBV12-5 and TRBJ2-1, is DARVTQTPRHKVTEMGQEVTMRCQPILGHNTVFWYRQTMMQGLELLAYFRNRAPLDDSGMPKDRFSAEMPDATLATLKIQPSEPRDSAVYFCASGPETVDKQFFGPGTRLTVL.